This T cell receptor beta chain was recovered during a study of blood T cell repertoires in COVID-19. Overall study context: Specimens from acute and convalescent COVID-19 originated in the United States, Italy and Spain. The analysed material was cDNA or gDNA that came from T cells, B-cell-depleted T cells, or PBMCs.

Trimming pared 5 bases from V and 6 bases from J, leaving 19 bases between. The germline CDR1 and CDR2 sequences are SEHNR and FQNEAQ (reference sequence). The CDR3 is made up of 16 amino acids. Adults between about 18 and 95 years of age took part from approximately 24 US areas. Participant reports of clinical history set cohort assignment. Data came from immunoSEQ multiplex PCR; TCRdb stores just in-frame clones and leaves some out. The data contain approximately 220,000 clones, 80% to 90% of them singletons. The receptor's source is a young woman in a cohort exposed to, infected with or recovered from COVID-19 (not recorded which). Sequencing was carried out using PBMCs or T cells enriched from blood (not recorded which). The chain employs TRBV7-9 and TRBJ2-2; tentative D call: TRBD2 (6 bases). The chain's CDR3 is CASSQISSVPAGELFF. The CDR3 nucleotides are TGTGCCAGCAGCCAAATTTCTAGCGTTCCCGCCGGGGAGCTGTTTTTT.